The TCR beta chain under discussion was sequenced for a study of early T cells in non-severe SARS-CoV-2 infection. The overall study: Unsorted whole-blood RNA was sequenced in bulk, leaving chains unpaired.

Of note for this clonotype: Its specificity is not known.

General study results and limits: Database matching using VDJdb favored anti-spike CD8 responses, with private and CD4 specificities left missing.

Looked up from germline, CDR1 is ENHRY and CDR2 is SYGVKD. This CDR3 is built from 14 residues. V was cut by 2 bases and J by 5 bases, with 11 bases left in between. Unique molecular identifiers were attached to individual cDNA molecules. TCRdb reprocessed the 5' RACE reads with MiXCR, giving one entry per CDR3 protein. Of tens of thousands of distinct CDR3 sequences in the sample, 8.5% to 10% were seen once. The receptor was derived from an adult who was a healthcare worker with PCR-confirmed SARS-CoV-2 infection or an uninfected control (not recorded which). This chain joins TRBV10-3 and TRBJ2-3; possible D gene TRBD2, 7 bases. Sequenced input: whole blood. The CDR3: CAISEPRGGDTQYF. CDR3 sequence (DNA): TGTGCCATCAGTGAGCCGAGGGGGGGAGATACGCAGTATTTT.